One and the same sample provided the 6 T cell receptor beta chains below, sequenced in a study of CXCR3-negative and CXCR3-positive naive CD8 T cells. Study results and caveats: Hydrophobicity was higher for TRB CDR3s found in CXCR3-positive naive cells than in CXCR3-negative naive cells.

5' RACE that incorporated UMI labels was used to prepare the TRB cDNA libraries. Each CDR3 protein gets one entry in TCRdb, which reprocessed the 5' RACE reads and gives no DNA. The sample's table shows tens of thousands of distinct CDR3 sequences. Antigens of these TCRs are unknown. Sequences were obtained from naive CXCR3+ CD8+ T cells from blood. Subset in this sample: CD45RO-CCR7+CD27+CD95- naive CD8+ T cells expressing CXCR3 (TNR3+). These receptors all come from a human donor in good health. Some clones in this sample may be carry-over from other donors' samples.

The CDR3 loop is CATQNRDLDEQYF. The V call is TRBV2, the J call TRBJ2-7; the D gene TCRdb calls, TRBD1, cannot be checked with no DNA. Looked up from germline, CDR1 is SNHLY and CDR2 is FYNNEI. CDR3 size: 13 residues.

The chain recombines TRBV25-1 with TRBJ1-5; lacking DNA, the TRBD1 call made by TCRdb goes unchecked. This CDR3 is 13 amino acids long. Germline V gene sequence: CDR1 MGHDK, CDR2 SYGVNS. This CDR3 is CASSESGNQPQHF.

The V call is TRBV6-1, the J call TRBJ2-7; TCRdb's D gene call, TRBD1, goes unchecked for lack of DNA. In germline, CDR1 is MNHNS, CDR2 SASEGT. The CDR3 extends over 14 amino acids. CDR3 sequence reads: CASSIYDRTYEQYF.

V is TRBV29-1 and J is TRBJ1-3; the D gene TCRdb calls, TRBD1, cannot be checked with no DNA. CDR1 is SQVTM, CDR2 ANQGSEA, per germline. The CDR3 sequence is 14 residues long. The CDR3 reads CSVGGNLPGNTIYF.

The CDR3: CASSLARGANQPQHF. The V gene is TRBV7-9, the J gene TRBJ1-5; checking the TCRdb D call of TRBD1 is not possible without DNA. This CDR3 region has 15 residues. From germline, CDR1 is SEHNR and CDR2 FQNEAQ (reference sequence).

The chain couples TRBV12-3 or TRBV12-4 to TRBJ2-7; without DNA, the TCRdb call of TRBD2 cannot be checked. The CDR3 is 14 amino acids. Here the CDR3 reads CASSSRATSYEQYF.